This T cell receptor (beta chain) was captured in a study of metastatic and nonmetastatic thyroid tumors. Looking at the study overall: Repertoires from malignant and benign thyroid patients were compared across blood and tumor or nodule tissue. Study-wide results and caveats: The study reportedly found significantly higher TCR beta diversity in malignant thyroid tumors than benign nodules, in blood and tumor.

TCRdb re-called the PCR reads with MiXCR. The sample comprises approximately 16,000 clones, 9.5% to 15% of which are singletons, and approximately 30% rests with the top ten. Before thyroid surgery, none of the patients had received any treatment. The CDR3 spans 14 residues. Germline V CDR1 and CDR2: LNHDA, SQIVND (reference sequence). Trimming left V 4 bases short and J 5 bases short, with 14 bases between. This clone was detected only a few times. As yet, its antigen is unknown. A single base separates this from a much larger clone, so it may be a read error. The chain combines TRBV19 with TRBJ1-2, with no clear D. The material sequenced was blood. This receptor was taken from a female donor with papillary thyroid cancer or a benign thyroid nodule (not recorded which). Some clones in this sample may be carry-over from other donors' samples. The CDR3 DNA is TGTGCCAGTAGTAATGAGCGGTCCCCATATGGCTACACCTTC. It translates to CASSNERSPYGYTF.